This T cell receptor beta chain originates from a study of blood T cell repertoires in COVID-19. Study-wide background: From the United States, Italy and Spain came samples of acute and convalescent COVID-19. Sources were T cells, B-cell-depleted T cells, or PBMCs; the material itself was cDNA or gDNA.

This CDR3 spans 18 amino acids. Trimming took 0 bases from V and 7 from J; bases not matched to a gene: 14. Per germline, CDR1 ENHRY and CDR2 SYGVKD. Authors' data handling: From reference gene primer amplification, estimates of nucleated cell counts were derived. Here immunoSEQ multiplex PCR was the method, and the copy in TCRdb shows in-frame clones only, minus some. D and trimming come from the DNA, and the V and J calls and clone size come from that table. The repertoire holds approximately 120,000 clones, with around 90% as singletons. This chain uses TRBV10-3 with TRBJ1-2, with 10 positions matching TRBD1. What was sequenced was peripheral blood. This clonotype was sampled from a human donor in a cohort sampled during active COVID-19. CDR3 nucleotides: TGTGCCATCAGTGAGTCTACCGGGACAGGGGCTCCTCTGGGTGGCTACACCTTC. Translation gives CAISESTGTGAPLGGYTF.